These 23 T cell receptor beta chains share one sample of origin, sequenced in a study of blood T cell repertoires in COVID-19. Assay: immunoSEQ multiplex PCR; the TCRdb copy retains only in-frame clones and omits some. The repertoire holds some 250,000 clones, with roughly 87% as singletons. Sequencing was performed on peripheral blood. Every receptor here comes from a woman aged 25 to 39 with acute or convalescent COVID-19.

This rearrangement joins TRBV6-1 to TRBJ1-2, with TRBD1 as a possible D gene (6 bases). There are 14 residues in the CDR3. Germline V gene data show CDR1 as MNHNS and CDR2 as SASEGT. The V end lost 2 bases, the J end lost 8 bases, and 15 bases lay between the germline ends. The DNA of the CDR3 is TGTGCCAGCAGTGAACTGGCAGGGGTTAGGGGCTACACCTTC. It specifies CASSELAGVRGYTF.

This chain links TRBV7-8 with TRBJ1-1; D is perhaps TRBD1 (6 bases). The length of the CDR3 is 14 residues. The V gene lost 5 bases and the J gene lost 1 base, with 11 bases spanning the gap. The germline V gene encodes CDR1 SGHVS and CDR2 FQNEAQ. The CDR3 loop reads CASSRGRKNTEAFF. The CDR3 DNA reads as TGTGCCAGCAGCCGGGGGCGGAAGAACACTGAAGCTTTCTTT.

The chain is built from TRBV7-9 and TRBJ1-3, with 8 positions matching TRBD1. The CDR3 loop spans 16 amino acids. J was trimmed by 0 bases and V by 5 bases; bases with no gene match: 6. CDR1 SEHNR and CDR2 FQNEAQ come from the germline V gene (reference sequence). CDR3 loop: CASSPSGTGSGNTIYF. In DNA, the CDR3 is TGTGCCAGCAGCCCCTCCGGGACAGGCTCTGGAAACACCATATATTTT.

CDR3 coding DNA: TGTGCCAGCAGTTCCAGGGCTGAAAAACTGTTTTTT. Translation: CASSSRAEKLFF. The J gene is TRBJ1-4, the V gene TRBV12-3 or TRBV12-4, with a possible D match to TRBD1 (5 bases). Trimming stripped 4 bases from V and 7 bases from J, with 7 bases between. This CDR3 has 12 amino acids.

The chain combines TRBV30 with TRBJ1-4; possible D gene TRBD1, 6 bases. Between the trimmed V and J ends, which lost 0 bases and 8 bases, there was a span of 16 bases. CDR3 length equals 15 residues. From germline, CDR1 is GTSNPN and CDR2 SVGIG (reference sequence). The CDR3 loop reads CAWSVGHPSPEKLFF. As DNA, the CDR3 is TGTGCCTGGAGTGTGGGACATCCATCTCCGGAAAAACTGTTTTTT.

V and J are TRBV19 and TRBJ2-7, with D possibly matching TRBD1 (6 bases). Deletions cut 4 bases from V and 3 bases from J, with 13 bases between. The CDR3 is made up of 14 amino acids. The V gene's germline CDR1 is LNHDA and CDR2 SQIVND (reference sequence). The CDR3 DNA is TGTGCCAGTAGTAAATCGGGACAAGGCTACGAGCAGTACTTC. Its protein is CASSKSGQGYEQYF.

The V call is TRBV7-2, the J call TRBJ2-7; 10 nucleotides agree with TRBD2. This CDR3 contains 15 residues. V gave up 0 bases and J gave up 3 bases; unmatched junction bases: 2. Germline V lookup: CDR1 SGHTA, CDR2 FQGNSA. The CDR3 nucleotides read TGTGCCAGCAGCTTAGCCGGGACTAGCGTCTACGAGCAGTACTTC. Translating it yields CASSLAGTSVYEQYF.

The chain is built from TRBV4-3 and TRBJ1-4; 9 bases agree with TRBD1. CDR1 is LGHNA and CDR2 is YSLEER in the germline V gene. V shed 6 bases and J 7 bases; nucleotides not matched to a gene: 6. The CDR3 length is 14 residues. The CDR3 DNA reads TGCGCCAGCAGTCCGGGACAGGGTCGTGAAAAACTGTTTTTT. Protein product: CASSPGQGREKLFF.

The rearrangement links TRBV18 to TRBJ1-2; TRBD1 agrees at 9 bases. Germline CDR1 reads KGHSH; CDR2 reads LQKENI. Germline trimming cut 8 bases from V and 5 bases from J; bases unmatched to any gene: 6. The CDR3 has 13 amino acids. Here the CDR3 reads CASGTGPLYGYTF. CDR3 bases: TGTGCCAGCGGGACAGGGCCGCTTTATGGCTACACCTTC.

This clone was observed a single time. The chain combines TRBV12-1 with TRBJ2-7; TRBD1 is taken as the D call from the table, unchecked against the DNA. TRBV12-1 is annotated as a pseudogene. This CDR3 comprises 16 residues. The CDR3, as DNA: TGTGCCAGCAGCTCCCGTCCGGGACAGGGGGGTTCCGAGCAGTACTTC. It encodes CASSSRPGQGGSEQYF.

This chain links TRBV6-6 with TRBJ1-3; D ambiguous. The CDR3 is 15 residues long. Germline assignment: CDR1 MNHNY and CDR2 SVGAGI (reference sequence). Trimming stripped 4 bases from V and 6 bases from J, with 16 bases between. Here the CDR3 DNA reads TGTGCCAGCAGTTCACCCAACGACGGAGAAAACACCATATATTTT. It translates to CASSSPNDGENTIYF.

The chain has TRBV9 and TRBJ2-7; 7 bases align to TRBD1. Looked up from germline, CDR1 is SGDLS and CDR2 is YYNGEE. Germline trimming cut 7 bases from V and 0 bases from J; bases unmatched to any gene: 4. CDR3 length equals 13 residues. The DNA for the CDR3 is TGTGCCAGCCGGGGACAGAGCTCCTACGAGCAGTACTTC. It encodes CASRGQSSYEQYF.

This chain joins TRBV10-2 and TRBJ2-7; 8 bases map to TRBD2. Germline V lookup: CDR1 WSHSY, CDR2 SAAADI. The trim removed 5 bases at V and 0 bases at J, leaving 3 bases unmatched. This CDR3 comprises 14 residues. The CDR3 protein is CASSLREVSYEQYF. The CDR3 region has the DNA TGCGCCAGCAGTTTGCGGGAGGTCTCCTACGAGCAGTACTTC.

This chain uses TRBV18 with TRBJ1-2, with 7 bases lining up with TRBD1. Trimming at V came to 1 base and at J to 8 bases, leaving 10 bases not matched to a gene. Germline CDR1 KGHSH, CDR2 LQKENI. The CDR3 consists of 15 residues. The CDR3 sequence: CASSPRPGQVDGYTF. The CDR3, as DNA: TGTGCCAGCTCACCACGTCCCGGACAGGTAGACGGCTACACCTTC.

The V call is TRBV5-6, the J call TRBJ2-5; TRBD2 might be the D (6 bases). V was shortened by 4 bases and J by 2 bases, with 21 bases between the two germline ends. The length of the CDR3 is 17 residues. Germline loops: CDR1 SGHDT, CDR2 YYEEEE. CDR3 amino acids: CASSPTPVGTGQETQYF. DNA of the CDR3: TGTGCCAGCAGCCCTACCCCCGTTGGGACTGGACAAGAGACCCAGTACTTC.

The gene calls are TRBV5-1 and TRBJ1-4; tentative D call: TRBD1 (5 bases). V was shortened by 3 bases and J by 8 bases, with 14 bases between the two germline ends. This CDR3 contains 14 residues. Germline CDR1 is SGHRS and CDR2 is YFSETQ. For the CDR3, the DNA is TGCGCCAGCAGCTCGCGAAGGGGAGGAGAAAAACTGTTTTTT. It yields the protein CASSSRRGGEKLFF.

V usage is TRBV9 and J usage is TRBJ1-4; D is possibly TRBD1 (5 bases). CDR1 is SGDLS and CDR2 is YYNGEE in the germline V gene. The CDR3 totals 18 residues. Trimming took 1 base from V and 0 from J, leaving 16 bases between them. The CDR3 spells CASSVTARVTATNEKLFF. The CDR3 coding sequence is TGTGCCAGCAGCGTAACGGCCAGGGTAACGGCAACTAATGAAAAACTGTTTTTT. The variable domain in full, completed from reference TRBV9 and TRBJ1-4, reads DSGVTQTPKHLITATGQRVTLRCSPRSGDLSVYWYQQSLDQGLQFLIQYYNGEERAKGNILERFSAQQFPDLHSELNLSSLELGDSALYFCASSVTARVTATNEKLFFGSGTQLSVL.

The chain combines TRBV29-1 with TRBJ2-3; TRBD2 might be the D (5 bases). There are 13 residues in the CDR3. The germline V gene has CDR1 SQVTM and CDR2 ANQGSEA. Trimming stripped 4 bases from V and 5 bases from J, with 13 bases between. The CDR3 DNA is TGCAGCGTTGCCACGGGGTGGAGAGATACGCAGTATTTT. Translating gives CSVATGWRDTQYF.

The J gene is TRBJ2-1, the V gene TRBV7-2; tentative D call: TRBD2 (6 bases). This CDR3 region has 13 residues. Germline V gene sequence: CDR1 SGHTA, CDR2 FQGNSA. The V end was cut by 4 bases, the J end by 7 bases, with 11 bases between. CDR3 loop: CASSSLLANEQFF. The CDR3 DNA sequence: TGTGCCAGCAGCTCCTTACTAGCAAATGAGCAGTTCTTC.

V usage is TRBV5-1 and J usage is TRBJ2-6; possible D gene TRBD2, 6 bases. The CDR3 spans 15 residues. Deletions cut 3 bases from V and 2 bases from J, with 9 bases between. Per the germline V gene, CDR1 is SGHRS and CDR2 is YFSETQ. The CDR3 DNA sequence: TGCGCCAGCAGCTCGGAGGGAGCTGGGGCCAACGTCCTGACTTTC. This encodes CASSSEGAGANVLTF.

Written as DNA, the CDR3 is TGCGCCAGCAGCCAAGACTCAGGACTAGCGCCAGATACGCAGTATTTT. Translation gives CASSQDSGLAPDTQYF. The gene calls are TRBV4-3 and TRBJ2-3; 9 nucleotides align to TRBD2. CDR1 and CDR2 from the germline V gene are LGHNA and YSLEER. V trimming: 0 bases; J trimming: 4 bases; junction bases outside the gene matches: 5. The CDR3 is 16 residues long.

This clone was detected once. Other DNA variants within this sample encode the same CDR3. The rearrangement uses TRBV9 and TRBJ2-7; TRBD2 matches 8 bases. The V and J ends lost 3 bases and 7 bases, in that order; junction bases with no gene match: 12. CDR1 SGDLS and CDR2 YYNGEE come from the germline V gene. This CDR3 has 15 amino acids. The CDR3 spells CASSAGVAGRYEQYF. Written as DNA, the CDR3 is TGTGCCAGCAGCGCCGGGGTAGCGGGACGGTATGAGCAGTACTTC.

The gene calls are TRBV9 and TRBJ1-4; D not resolved. CDR1 is SGDLS and CDR2 is YYNGEE in the germline V gene. This CDR3 has 15 amino acids. V was trimmed by 0 bases and J by 4 bases, leaving 10 bases between them. The CDR3: CASSVAPRNNEKLFF. In nucleotides, the CDR3 is TGTGCCAGCAGCGTAGCTCCGAGGAATAATGAAAAACTGTTTTTT.